Detailed here is one T cell receptor beta chain. Its target is unknown. The data are from a study of cytomegalovirus exposure and HLA in healthy donors. PCR was performed using 60 Vbeta and 13 Jbeta primers. Profiling relied on immunoSEQ multiplex PCR, and the TCRdb table lists in-frame clones only, not all of them. The data show under 200,000 clones, around 83% seen once. This CDR3 is built from 14 residues. Germline-derived CDR1 and CDR2 are MNHEY and SVGAGI. Trimming took off 2 bases at V and 10 bases at J, with 15 bases between the two ends. Whole-study results and caveats: The study put some 150 TCR beta chains on its list as cytomegalovirus-associated. TCR beta V- and J-gene trimming, according to a later analysis, was linked to a missense DCLRE1C variant.

The chain carries TRBV6-5 and TRBJ2-1, with a possible D match to TRBD1 (5 bases). Material: PBMCs. The clonotype originates from a woman aged 18-30 years in good health and CMV-seronegative. The CDR3 DNA is TGTGCCAGCAGTTACGGTCAGGGAAGCGTCGAGCAGTTCTTC. It codes for CASSYGQGSVEQFF.